This is a list of T cell receptor beta chains from one sample in a study of shared clonotypes between healthy human individuals. Profiling relied on immunoSEQ multiplex PCR, and the TCRdb table lists in-frame clones only, not all of them. The sample shows 110,000 or so clones, about 63% of them seen only once. The sequenced material came from memory CD8+ T cells sorted from blood. The receptors originated from a woman aged 25 to 39 in good health. Each CDR3 is given with its conserved first and last residue.

j_call	v_call	cdr3_aa
TRBJ2-2	TRBV28	CASWMTSGRGELFF
TRBJ2-7	TRBV20-1	CSARESYEQYF
TRBJ2-1	TRBV28	CASSLDSSSYNEQFF
TRBJ1-5	TRBV2	CASSDQGQGIYSNQPQHF
TRBJ1-2	TRBV7-9	CASSSHRTGINYGYTF
TRBJ2-5	TRBV11-2	CASSSRVDRGQETQYF
TRBJ1-2	TRBV6-5	CASTLGFGQTGYTF
TRBJ2-5	TRBV7-9	CASSLAASGSLSETQYF
TRBJ2-3	TRBV29-1	CSVEAEFTDTQYF
TRBJ2-1	TRBV4-2	CASSQGVAGDPNEQFF
TRBJ2-6	TRBV6-4	CASSDSLSSGANVLTF
TRBJ2-1	TRBV19	CASSIGLAGNKEQFF
TRBJ2-2	TRBV6-1	CASSELIETGELFF
TRBJ1-2	TRBV7-9	CASSFVQNGYTF
TRBJ1-1	TRBV6-6	CASSPSGTEAFF
TRBJ2-7	TRBV28	CATLRASSYEQYF
TRBJ2-1	TRBV4-1	CASSQDSIRGTSSYNEQFF
TRBJ1-1	TRBV28	CASSLPGTIGNAEAFF
TRBJ1-1	TRBV5-6	CASSLVWGAYTEAFF
TRBJ1-1	TRBV5-6	CASRRVMNTEAFF
TRBJ1-3	TRBV5-1	CASSSTFGGWNTIYF
TRBJ2-7	TRBV6-5	CASSYSSSGTYEQYF
TRBJ2-5	TRBV19	CASSIAWLGETQYF
TRBJ1-4	TRBV5-1	CASSVSRDREGKLFF
TRBJ1-2	TRBV29-1	CSASQQGYGYTF
TRBJ1-5	TRBV19	CASSSRQGGNQPQHF
TRBJ2-7	TRBV6-1	CASTRQAAYEQYF
TRBJ1-1	TRBV5-5	CASSPQVGRTEAFF
TRBJ2-7	TRBV5-1	CASSLTSGRAYEQYF